This entry lists 29 T cell receptor beta chains sequenced from one sample in a study of shared clonotypes between healthy human individuals. Method: immunoSEQ multiplex PCR; TCRdb's copy keeps in-frame clones and lacks some. Of 2 million to 2.5 million clones detected, under 97% appear once; the ten largest clones hold approximately 0.13%. Sequenced sample: naive CD4+ T cells sorted from blood. Subset in this sample: CD45RA+ positively selected. These receptors all come from a man between 18 and 35 years old in good health.

The rearrangement uses TRBV30 and TRBJ1-5; possibly TRBD1 for D (5 bases). With 3 bases removed from V and 3 bases from J, the gap between germline ends came to 12 bases. The V gene's germline CDR1 is GTSNPN and CDR2 SVGIG (reference sequence). This CDR3 region has 14 residues. CDR3 bases: TGTGCCTGGAGGGGCCGGGGGAACAATCAGCCCCAGCATTTT. Translation: CAWRGRGNNQPQHF.

The chain is built from TRBV12-5 and TRBJ2-1; 9 bases line up with TRBD1. Losses at the gene ends were 0 bases for V and 4 bases for J; bases not matched to a gene: 4. Germline V gene lookup returns CDR1 LGHNT and CDR2 FRNRAP. The CDR3 runs 16 residues. The CDR3 DNA is TGTGCTAGTGGTTTGGTAAGGGGACAGGGTTACAATGAGCAGTTCTTC. This translates into CASGLVRGQGYNEQFF. The full variable domain, its missing parts supplied by reference TRBV12-5 and TRBJ2-1, is DARVTQTPRHKVTEMGQEVTMRCQPILGHNTVFWYRQTMMQGLELLAYFRNRAPLDDSGMPKDRFSAEMPDATLATLKIQPSEPRDSAVYFCASGLVRGQGYNEQFFGPGTRLTVL.

V is TRBV6-6 and J is TRBJ2-7; tentatively, D is TRBD2 (5 bases). Deletions cut 2 bases from V and 3 bases from J, with 11 bases between. The CDR3 runs to 14 residues. CDR1 is MNHNY, CDR2 SVGAGI, per germline (reference sequence). The CDR3 nucleotides read TGTGCCAGCAGTTACGAAGGTGGAGGCTACGAGCAGTACTTC. It encodes CASSYEGGGYEQYF.

The chain links TRBV28 to TRBJ2-7, with TRBD2 matching 7 bases. V trimming: 8 bases; J trimming: 2 bases; junction bases outside the gene matches: 12. CDR1 and CDR2 from the germline V gene are MDHEN and SYDVKM. This CDR3 has 15 amino acids. The DNA for the CDR3 is TGTGCCAGCCCCCCAAGGCGGGACTATCCCTACGAGCAGTACTTC. Its translation: CASPPRRDYPYEQYF.

The rearrangement links TRBV10-3 to TRBJ2-7; TRBD1 is a possible D gene (6 bases). Trimming left V 7 bases short and J 1 base short, with 17 bases between. The CDR3 is made up of 15 amino acids. Germline V CDR1 and CDR2: ENHRY, SYGVKD. The CDR3 DNA is TGTGCCATCAACAAAGAGATAGGGACATCCTACGAGCAGTACTTC. Amino acids: CAINKEIGTSYEQYF.

The CDR3 sequence: CASSLDRGREETQYF. Written as DNA, the CDR3 is TGTGCCAGCAGCTTAGACAGGGGGCGCGAGGAGACCCAGTACTTC. The chain is built from TRBV5-4 and TRBJ2-5, with 10 bases fitting TRBD1. The CDR3 is 15 residues long. V shed 2 bases and J 5 bases; nucleotides not matched to a gene: 6. Germline values: CDR1 SGHNT, CDR2 YYREEE (reference sequence).

The rearrangement links TRBV9 to TRBJ2-4; 7 bases are shared with TRBD2. The J segment lost 0 bases and the V segment lost 3 bases, leaving 6 bases of the junction unmatched. The germline gives CDR1 SGDLS, CDR2 YYNGEE. The CDR3 loop spans 16 amino acids. The CDR3 here is CASSEGGGLAKNIQYF. CDR3 in DNA: TGTGCCAGCAGCGAAGGCGGGGGACTAGCCAAAAACATTCAGTACTTC.

The rearrangement links TRBV29-1 to TRBJ1-4; D unresolved. The germline V gene encodes CDR1 SQVTM and CDR2 ANQGSEA. V lost 5 bases to trimming and J lost 7 bases, with 8 bases between them. This CDR3 comprises 11 residues. This CDR3 reads CSVFGTEKLFF. CDR3 bases: TGCAGCGTTTTCGGCACTGAAAAACTGTTTTTT.

The chain recombines TRBV12-5 with TRBJ2-7; D is ambiguous. The CDR3 consists of 16 residues. Germline CDR1 reads LGHNT; CDR2 reads FRNRAP. With 2 bases removed from V and 0 bases from J, the gap between germline ends came to 14 bases. The CDR3 DNA follows: TGTGCTAGTGGTTTGTTTCGGGCCAGGAGCTCCTACGAGCAGTACTTC. This translates into CASGLFRARSSYEQYF.

The chain joins TRBV2 to TRBJ2-7; D is ambiguous. The CDR3 has 11 residues. V was cut by 1 base and J by 6 bases, with 4 bases left in between. Germline CDR1 and CDR2: SNHLY and FYNNEI. In nucleotides, the CDR3 is TGTGCCAGCAGTGAAGACAGCGAGCAGTACTTC. This sequence encodes CASSEDSEQYF.

The chain joins TRBV29-1 to TRBJ2-2; TRBD1 matches 9 bases. V was pared by 7 bases and J by 4 bases, with 7 bases of the junction left unmatched. From germline, CDR1 is SQVTM and CDR2 ANQGSEA. The CDR3 consists of 14 residues. CDR3 amino acids: CSAPGQGGTGELFF. Here the CDR3 DNA reads TGCAGCGCACCGGGACAGGGTGGCACCGGGGAGCTGTTTTTT.

Points on this clone: Other DNA sequences from this sample encode an identical CDR3 as well. The V and J genes are TRBV30 and TRBJ2-1; D gene unclear. The CDR3 runs to 11 residues. The germline V gene has CDR1 GTSNPN and CDR2 SVGIG (reference sequence). Trimming pared 0 bases from V and 6 bases from J, leaving 3 bases between. CDR3 sequence: CAWSVPNEQFF. The CDR3 nucleotides read TGTGCCTGGAGTGTTCCCAATGAGCAGTTCTTC.

The J gene is TRBJ2-7, the V gene TRBV5-1, with 7 bases aligning to TRBD1. Germline V CDR1 and CDR2: SGHRS, YFSETQ. This CDR3 has 14 amino acids. The ends lost 0 bases at V and 5 bases at J; junction bases unmatched: 5. The CDR3 DNA reads TGCGCCAGCAGCTTGGGACAGGGAAACCACGAGCAGTACTTC. Amino acid sequence: CASSLGQGNHEQYF.

Concerning this clone itself: Additional DNA sequences in this sample encode the identical CDR3. J is TRBJ2-7 and V is TRBV5-6; D ambiguous. Trimming removed 3 bases at V and 0 bases at J, with 4 bases between. There are 12 residues in the CDR3. CDR1 is SGHDT and CDR2 is YYEEEE in the germline V gene. The CDR3 DNA is TGTGCCAGCAGCTCCTACTCCTACGAGCAGTACTTC. Translating gives CASSSYSYEQYF. The full variable domain, completed using reference TRBV5-6 and TRBJ2-7, is DAGVTQSPTHLIKTRGQQVTLRCSPKSGHDTVSWYQQALGQGPQFIFQYYEEEERQRGNFPDRFSGHQFPNYSSELNVNALLLGDSALYLCASSSYSYEQYFGPGTRLTVT.

This sequence joins TRBV10-2 and TRBJ1-1, with D unclear. Germline CDR1 WSHSY, CDR2 SAAADI. Deletions cut 3 bases from V and 4 bases from J, with 6 bases between. There are 12 residues in the CDR3. CDR3 protein: CASSDWGTEAFF. CDR3 DNA: TGCGCCAGCAGTGATTGGGGCACTGAAGCTTTCTTT.

The chain is built from TRBV18 and TRBJ2-6; D possibly corresponds to TRBD2 (5 bases). The CDR3 is 17 residues long. The ends were cut back, 9 bases at V and 0 bases at J, with 18 bases in the middle. CDR1 is KGHSH, CDR2 LQKENI, per germline. The CDR3 nucleotides are TGTGCCAGTGGGGAGACATTCCTCCCCTCTGGGGCCAACGTCCTGACTTTC. The encoded protein is CASGETFLPSGANVLTF. The entire variable domain, with the rest obtained from reference TRBV18 and TRBJ2-6, is as follows: NAGVMQNPRHLVRRRGQEARLRCSPMKGHSHVYWYRQLPEEGLKFMVYLQKENIIDESGMPKERFSAEFPKEGPSILRIQQVVRGDSAAYFCASGETFLPSGANVLTFGAGSRLTVL.

V and J are TRBV28 and TRBJ1-5; D is ambiguous. V was pared by 2 bases and J by 0 bases, with 8 bases between. The CDR3 is 15 residues long. From germline, CDR1 is MDHEN and CDR2 SYDVKM. The CDR3 coding sequence is TGTGCCAGCAGTTTAAGGCCCTATAGCAATCAGCCCCAGCATTTT. This gives the protein CASSLRPYSNQPQHF.

Remarks on this clone: At the DNA level, this CDR3 is encoded by other sequences in the same sample as well. The chain is built from TRBV6-5 and TRBJ2-2; TRBD2 agrees at 11 bases. Losses at the gene ends were 5 bases for V and 5 bases for J; bases not matched to a gene: 4. This CDR3 region has 15 residues. In germline, CDR1 is MNHEY, CDR2 SVGAGI. CDR3 nucleotide sequence: TGTGCCAGCAGTAGAGGGACTAGCGGTACCGGGGAGCTGTTTTTT. Encoded protein: CASSRGTSGTGELFF.

The V and J genes are TRBV7-9 and TRBJ2-1; 13 nucleotides line up with TRBD2. The CDR3 runs 16 residues. The J segment lost 7 bases and the V segment lost 1 base, leaving 4 bases of the junction unmatched. Germline values: CDR1 SEHNR, CDR2 FQNEAQ (reference sequence). The CDR3 is CASSLEGLAGVNEQFF. The CDR3 coding sequence is TGTGCCAGCAGCTTAGAAGGACTAGCGGGAGTGAATGAGCAGTTCTTC.

The J gene is TRBJ1-2, the V gene TRBV19; a possible D gene is TRBD1 (6 bases). Trimming pared 7 bases from V and 0 bases from J, leaving 12 bases between. CDR3 length: 14 amino acids. Germline V gene lookup returns CDR1 LNHDA and CDR2 SQIVND (reference sequence). The CDR3 here is CASKDRFPNYGYTF. The CDR3 DNA sequence: TGTGCCAGTAAAGACAGGTTCCCTAACTATGGCTACACCTTC.

This chain links TRBV5-4 with TRBJ1-1; 7 bases line up with TRBD1. V shed 6 bases, J shed 0 bases, and the junction held 8 bases outside the gene matches. This CDR3 region has 15 residues. Per the germline V gene, CDR1 is SGHNT and CDR2 is YYREEE (reference sequence). CDR3 DNA sequence: TGTGCCAGCACCCGAGCAGGGGGAATGAACACTGAAGCTTTCTTT. Protein: CASTRAGGMNTEAFF.

The J gene is TRBJ2-2, the V gene TRBV2; 12 bases are a match to TRBD1. The trim removed 11 bases at V and 6 bases at J, leaving 13 bases unmatched. Germline CDR1 reads SNHLY; CDR2 reads FYNNEI. CDR3 length: 16 residues. The CDR3, as DNA: TGTGCCGGTTCCGGGACAGGGGGCTTAATTTCCGGGGAGCTGTTTTTT. Protein sequence: CAGSGTGGLISGELFF.

The CDR3 region has the DNA TGTGCCAGCAGCCCACGGACTGTAGAGACGGTGAAAGAGACCCAGTACTTC. Translation: CASSPRTVETVKETQYF. The gene calls are TRBV5-6 and TRBJ2-5; D perhaps matches TRBD2 (5 bases). This CDR3 is built from 17 residues. With 4 bases removed from V and 3 bases from J, the gap between germline ends came to 22 bases. Germline loops: CDR1 SGHDT, CDR2 YYEEEE.

This chain joins TRBV28 and TRBJ2-6; D ambiguous. CDR3 length: 16 residues. Germline loops: CDR1 MDHEN, CDR2 SYDVKM. V gave up 4 bases and J gave up 1 base, with 11 bases separating them. The CDR3 DNA is TGTGCCAGCAGTTCGAACGGTGCTTCTGGGGCCAACGTCCTGACTTTC. Protein product: CASSSNGASGANVLTF.

V is TRBV2 and J is TRBJ1-1; D might be TRBD1 (5 bases). Trimming took 9 bases from V and 0 from J, leaving 8 bases between them. There are 12 residues in the CDR3. Germline V gene sequence: CDR1 SNHLY, CDR2 FYNNEI. As DNA, the CDR3 is TGTGCCAGTGGGACGGTGAACACTGAAGCTTTCTTT. Translation gives CASGTVNTEAFF.

The chain links TRBV4-3 to TRBJ2-3, with D tentatively TRBD1 (5 bases). The CDR3 extends over 14 amino acids. The germline V gene encodes CDR1 LGHNA and CDR2 YSLEER. V shed 1 base and J shed 4 bases, with 9 bases lying between them. CDR3 in amino acids: CASSQGGRADTQYF. The CDR3 DNA is TGCGCCAGCAGCCAAGGGGGCAGGGCAGATACGCAGTATTTT.

Only one count was recorded for this clone. The gene calls are TRBV7-2 and TRBJ1-4; 7 bases agree with TRBD1. Germline CDR1 is SGHTA and CDR2 is FQGNSA. The CDR3 contains 14 residues. With V trimmed by 5 bases and J by 8 bases, 8 bases remained unmatched. CDR3 region: CASSTHRGGEKLFF. CDR3 nucleotides: TGTGCCAGCAGCACTCACAGGGGTGGCGAAAAACTGTTTTTT.

This chain joins TRBV5-6 and TRBJ1-3; D is ambiguous. This CDR3 region has 14 residues. CDR1 is SGHDT and CDR2 is YYEEEE in the germline V gene. Trimming cost V 2 bases and J 2 bases, with 8 bases left between them. CDR3 bases: TGTGCCAGCAGCTTCTGGACGGCTGGAAACACCATATATTTT. Residues: CASSFWTAGNTIYF.

V is TRBV9 and J is TRBJ2-7; 10 bases agree with TRBD2. The CDR3 is 20 amino acids. Germline trimming cut 0 bases from V and 0 bases from J; bases unmatched to any gene: 15. Looked up from germline, CDR1 is SGDLS and CDR2 is YYNGEE. Written as DNA, the CDR3 is TGTGCCAGCAGCGTAGCTTCGTCTAGCGGGAGCGAACCGCTCTCCTACGAGCAGTACTTC. As protein: CASSVASSSGSEPLSYEQYF.